The clone carrying this T cell receptor (beta chain) was seen at least ten times. The sample belongs to a study of T cells in Graves' hyperthyroidism and ophthalmopathy. The V and J ends lost 3 bases and 7 bases, in that order; junction bases with no gene match: 6. This CDR3 contains 15 residues. Germline assignment: CDR1 WNHNN and CDR2 SYGVQD (reference sequence). Diagnosis relied on clinical symptoms, serum thyroxine and TRAb, thyroid ultrasound and orbital computed tomography. There were TCR beta CDR3 regions amplified from RNA transcripts. RT-PCR in the first round (using the HTBI primer set) targeted the TCR CDR3. TCRdb analysed the multiplex PCR reads with MiXCR anew, one entry per CDR3 protein. The sample comprises a few hundred thousand distinct CDR3 sequences, 15% to 17% of which are singletons, and under 7.5% rests with the top ten.

Sequenced sample: blood. The chain employs TRBV10-1 and TRBJ2-1; TRBD2 aligns across 10 bases. This receptor was taken from a woman under 40 with Graves' hyperthyroidism. The CDR3 DNA follows: TGCGCCAGCAGTGAAACTAGCGGGGCCGGGAATGAGCAGTTCTTC. Protein sequence: CASSETSGAGNEQFF.